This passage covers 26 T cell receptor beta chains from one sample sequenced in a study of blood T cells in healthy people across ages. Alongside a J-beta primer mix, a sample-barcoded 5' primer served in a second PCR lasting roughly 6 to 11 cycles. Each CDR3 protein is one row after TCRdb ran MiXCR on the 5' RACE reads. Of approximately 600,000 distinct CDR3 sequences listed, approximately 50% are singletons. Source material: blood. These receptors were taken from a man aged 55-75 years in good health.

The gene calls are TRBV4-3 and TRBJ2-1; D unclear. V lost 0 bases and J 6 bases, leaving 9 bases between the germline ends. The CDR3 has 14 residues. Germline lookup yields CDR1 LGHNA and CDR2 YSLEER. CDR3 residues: CASSQEPRSNEQFF. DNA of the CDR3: TGCGCCAGCAGCCAAGAACCCCGATCCAATGAGCAGTTCTTC.

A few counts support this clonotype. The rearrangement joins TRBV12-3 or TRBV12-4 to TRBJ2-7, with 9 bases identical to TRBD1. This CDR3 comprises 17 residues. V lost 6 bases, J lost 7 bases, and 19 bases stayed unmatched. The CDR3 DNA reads TGTGCCAGCAGCTTTAAACCCGGGACAGGGTCTTACAATGAGCAGTACTTC. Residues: CASSFKPGTGSYNEQYF.

The CDR3 DNA follows: TGTGCCAGCAGCGTAGAGGCGGGCAGGGAGACCCAGTACTTC. It encodes CASSVEAGRETQYF. The chain has TRBV9 and TRBJ2-5; a weak D match, TRBD2 (5 bases). Per the germline V gene, CDR1 is SGDLS and CDR2 is YYNGEE. The CDR3 has 14 residues. V was pared by 0 bases and J by 5 bases, with 11 bases between.

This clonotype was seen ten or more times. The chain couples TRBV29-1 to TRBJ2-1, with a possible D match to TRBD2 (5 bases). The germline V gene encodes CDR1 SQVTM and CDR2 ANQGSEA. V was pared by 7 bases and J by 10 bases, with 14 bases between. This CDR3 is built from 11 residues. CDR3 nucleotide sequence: TGCAGCGCCTCGGGGTCAGAGGAGCAGTTCTTC. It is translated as CSASGSEEQFF.

DNA for the CDR3: TGTGCCAGCAGCGCCGGGACTAGCGCCTACGAGCAGTACTTC. Translating it yields CASSAGTSAYEQYF. V is TRBV9 and J is TRBJ2-7, with 10 bases aligning to TRBD2. Germline V CDR1 and CDR2: SGDLS, YYNGEE. V was pared by 3 bases and J by 2 bases, with 2 bases of the junction left unmatched. The CDR3 runs 14 residues.

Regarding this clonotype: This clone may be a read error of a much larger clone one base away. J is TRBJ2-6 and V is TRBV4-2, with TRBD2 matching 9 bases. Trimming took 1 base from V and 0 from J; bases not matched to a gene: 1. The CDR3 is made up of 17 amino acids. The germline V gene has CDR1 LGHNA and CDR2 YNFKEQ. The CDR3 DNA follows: TGTGCCAGCAGCCAAGTGCGGGGGGGCTCTGGGGCCAACGTCCTGACTTTC. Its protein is CASSQVRGGSGANVLTF.

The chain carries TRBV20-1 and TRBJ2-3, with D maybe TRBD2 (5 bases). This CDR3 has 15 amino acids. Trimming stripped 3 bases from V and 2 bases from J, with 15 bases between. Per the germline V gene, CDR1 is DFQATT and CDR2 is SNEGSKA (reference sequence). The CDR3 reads CSARESGAPTDTQYF. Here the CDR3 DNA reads TGCAGTGCTAGGGAAAGCGGAGCACCCACAGATACGCAGTATTTT.

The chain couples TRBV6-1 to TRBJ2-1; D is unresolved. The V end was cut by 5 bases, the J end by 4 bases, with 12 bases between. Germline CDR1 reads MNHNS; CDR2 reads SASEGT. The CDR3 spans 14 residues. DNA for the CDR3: TGTGCCAGCAGTAGTCACACCGGTTACAATGAGCAGTTCTTC. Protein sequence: CASSSHTGYNEQFF.

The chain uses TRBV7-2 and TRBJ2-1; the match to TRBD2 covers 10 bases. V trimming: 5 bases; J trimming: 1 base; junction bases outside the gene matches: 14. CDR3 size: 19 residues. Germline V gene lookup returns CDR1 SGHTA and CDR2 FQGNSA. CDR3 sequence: CASSTPRLPSGGSYNEQFF. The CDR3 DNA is TGTGCCAGCAGCACGCCTAGACTCCCTAGCGGGGGATCCTACAATGAGCAGTTCTTC.

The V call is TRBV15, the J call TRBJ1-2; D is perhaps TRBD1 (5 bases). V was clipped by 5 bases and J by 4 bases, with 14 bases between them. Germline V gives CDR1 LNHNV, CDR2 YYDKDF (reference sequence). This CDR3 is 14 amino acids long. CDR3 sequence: CATSWDGRSYGYTF. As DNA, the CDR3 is TGTGCCACCAGCTGGGACGGCCGCTCCTATGGCTACACCTTC.

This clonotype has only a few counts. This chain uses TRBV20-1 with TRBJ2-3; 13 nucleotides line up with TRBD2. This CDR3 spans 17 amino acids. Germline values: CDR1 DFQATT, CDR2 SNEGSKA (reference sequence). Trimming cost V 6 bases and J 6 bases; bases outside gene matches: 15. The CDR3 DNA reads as TGCAGTGCCGAAACCAATGGACTAGCGGGGGAGGGGGATACGCAGTATTTT. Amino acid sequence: CSAETNGLAGEGDTQYF.

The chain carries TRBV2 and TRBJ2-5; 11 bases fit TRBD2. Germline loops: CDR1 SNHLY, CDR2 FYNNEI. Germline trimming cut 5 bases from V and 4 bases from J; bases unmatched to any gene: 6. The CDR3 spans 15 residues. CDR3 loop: CASSPIGTSGETQYF. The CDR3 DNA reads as TGTGCCAGCAGTCCTATAGGGACTAGCGGAGAGACCCAGTACTTC.

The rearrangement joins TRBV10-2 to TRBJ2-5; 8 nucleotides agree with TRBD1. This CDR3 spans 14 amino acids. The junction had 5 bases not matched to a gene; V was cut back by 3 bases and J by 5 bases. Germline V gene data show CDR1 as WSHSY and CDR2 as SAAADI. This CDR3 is CASSDPGGVETQYF. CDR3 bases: TGCGCCAGCAGTGACCCAGGGGGCGTGGAGACCCAGTACTTC.

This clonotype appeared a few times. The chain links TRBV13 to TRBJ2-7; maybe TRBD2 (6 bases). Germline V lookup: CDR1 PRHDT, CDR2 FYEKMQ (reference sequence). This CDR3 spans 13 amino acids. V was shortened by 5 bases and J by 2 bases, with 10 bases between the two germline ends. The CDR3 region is CASSTGGTYEQYF. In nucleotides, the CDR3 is TGTGCCAGCAGCACCGGGGGTACCTACGAGCAGTACTTC.

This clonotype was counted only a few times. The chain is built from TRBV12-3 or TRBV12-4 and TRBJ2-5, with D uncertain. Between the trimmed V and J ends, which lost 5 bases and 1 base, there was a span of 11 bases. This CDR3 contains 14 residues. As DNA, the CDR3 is TGTGCCAGCAGTCACCGGGCCTTCCAAGAGACCCAGTACTTC. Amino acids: CASSHRAFQETQYF.

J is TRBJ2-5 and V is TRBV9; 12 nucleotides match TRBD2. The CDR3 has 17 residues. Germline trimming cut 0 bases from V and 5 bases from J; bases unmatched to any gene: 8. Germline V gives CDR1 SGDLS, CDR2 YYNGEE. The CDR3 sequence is CASSVGTSGESWETQYF. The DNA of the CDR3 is TGTGCCAGCAGCGTAGGGACTAGCGGGGAGAGCTGGGAGACCCAGTACTTC.

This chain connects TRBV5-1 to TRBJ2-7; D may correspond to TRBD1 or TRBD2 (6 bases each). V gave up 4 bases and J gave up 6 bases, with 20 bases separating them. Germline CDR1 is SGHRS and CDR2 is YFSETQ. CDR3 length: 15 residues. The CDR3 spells CASSPNPGGAGEQYF. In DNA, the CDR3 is TGCGCCAGCAGCCCCAATCCCGGGGGCGCGGGCGAGCAGTACTTC.

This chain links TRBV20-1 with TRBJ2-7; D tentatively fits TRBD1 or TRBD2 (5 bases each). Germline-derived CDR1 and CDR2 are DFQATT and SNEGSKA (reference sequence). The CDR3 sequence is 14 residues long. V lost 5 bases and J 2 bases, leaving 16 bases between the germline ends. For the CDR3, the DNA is TGCAGTGCTCAGAGGGGCGAATGGCCCTACGAGCAGTACTTC. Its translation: CSAQRGEWPYEQYF.

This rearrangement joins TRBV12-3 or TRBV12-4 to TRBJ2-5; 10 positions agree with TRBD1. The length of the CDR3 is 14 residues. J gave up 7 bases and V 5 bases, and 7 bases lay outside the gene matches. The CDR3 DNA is TGTGCCAGCAGTATGGGACAGGGGACCCGGACCCAGTACTTC. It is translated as CASSMGQGTRTQYF.

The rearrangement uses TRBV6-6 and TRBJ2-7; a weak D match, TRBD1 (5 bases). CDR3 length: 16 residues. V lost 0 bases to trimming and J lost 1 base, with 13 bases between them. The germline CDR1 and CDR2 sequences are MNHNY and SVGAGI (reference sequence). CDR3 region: CASSYSSQGGSYEQYF. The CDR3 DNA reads TGTGCCAGCAGTTACTCTAGCCAGGGTGGATCCTACGAGCAGTACTTC.

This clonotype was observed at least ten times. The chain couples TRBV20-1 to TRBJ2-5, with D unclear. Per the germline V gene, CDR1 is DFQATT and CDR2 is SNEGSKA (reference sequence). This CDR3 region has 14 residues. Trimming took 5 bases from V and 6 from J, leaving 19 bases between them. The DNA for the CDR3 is TGCAGTGCTCTGAACCCCGAAGGGTGGAAGACCCAGTACTTC. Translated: CSALNPEGWKTQYF.

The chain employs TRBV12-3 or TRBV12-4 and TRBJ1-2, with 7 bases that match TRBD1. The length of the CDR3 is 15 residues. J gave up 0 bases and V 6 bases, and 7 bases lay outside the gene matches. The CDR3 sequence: CASRGDSLANYGYTF. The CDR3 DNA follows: TGTGCCAGCAGGGGGGACAGTCTAGCTAACTATGGCTACACCTTC.

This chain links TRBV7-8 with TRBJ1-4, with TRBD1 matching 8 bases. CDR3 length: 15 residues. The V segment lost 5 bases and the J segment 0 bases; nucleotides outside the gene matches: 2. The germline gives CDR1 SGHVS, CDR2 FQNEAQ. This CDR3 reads CASSIQGATNEKLFF. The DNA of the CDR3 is TGTGCCAGCAGCATACAGGGGGCAACTAATGAAAAACTGTTTTTT.

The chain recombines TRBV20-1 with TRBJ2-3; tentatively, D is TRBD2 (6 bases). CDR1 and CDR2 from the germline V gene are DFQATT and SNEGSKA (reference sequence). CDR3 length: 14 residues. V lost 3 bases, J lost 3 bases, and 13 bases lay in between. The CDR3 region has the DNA TGCAGTGCTAGGCCTAGCGAATGGACAGATACGCAGTATTTT. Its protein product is CSARPSEWTDTQYF.

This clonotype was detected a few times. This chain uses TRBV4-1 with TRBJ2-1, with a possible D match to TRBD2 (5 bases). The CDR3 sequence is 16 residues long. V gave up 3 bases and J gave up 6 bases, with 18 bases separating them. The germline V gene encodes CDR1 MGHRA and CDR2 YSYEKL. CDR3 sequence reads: CASSHPRALRVNEQFF. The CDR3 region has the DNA TGCGCCAGCAGCCACCCTAGGGCCCTGAGGGTCAATGAGCAGTTCTTC.

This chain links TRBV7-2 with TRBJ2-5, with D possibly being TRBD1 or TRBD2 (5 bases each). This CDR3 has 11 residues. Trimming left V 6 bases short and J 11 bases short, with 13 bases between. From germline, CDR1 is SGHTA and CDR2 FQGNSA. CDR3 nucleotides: TGTGCCAGCAGACGGGACGCCAAGCAGTACTTC. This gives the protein CASRRDAKQYF.